The 32 T cell receptor beta chains listed next were all sequenced from one sample in a study of cytomegalovirus exposure and HLA in healthy donors. In the PCR, 60 Vbeta and 13 Jbeta primers were used. Measured with immunoSEQ multiplex PCR; TCRdb has only the in-frame clones, and not every one. The sample has fewer than 200,000 clones, 75% to 90% seen once; the top ten hold 4.5% to 5.5%. Sequencing was done on a sample of PBMCs. The origin of the receptors is a woman aged 45 to 65 in good health and CMV-seropositive.

V gene TRBV7-9 combines with J gene TRBJ2-1, with 11 bases fitting TRBD2. The V gene's germline CDR1 is SEHNR and CDR2 FQNEAQ (reference sequence). The length of the CDR3 is 17 residues. The trim removed 4 bases at V and 7 bases at J, leaving 12 bases unmatched. The CDR3 coding sequence is TGTGCCAGCAGCTATTTGCCGGGACTAGCGGTGTCTAATGAGCAGTTCTTC. Translation gives CASSYLPGLAVSNEQFF. Filled out from reference TRBV7-9 and TRBJ2-1, the complete variable domain reads DTGVSQNPRHKITKRGQNVTFRCDPISEHNRLYWYRQTLGQGPEFLTYFQNEAQLEKSRLLSDRFSAERPKGSFSTLEIQRTEQGDSAMYLCASSYLPGLAVSNEQFFGPGTRLTVL.

This clone was seen a handful of times. CDR3 amino acids: CASSFSTGGSGNTIYF. The CDR3, as DNA: TGTGCCAGCAGTTTCTCCACAGGGGGCTCTGGAAACACCATATATTTT. The chain employs TRBV28 and TRBJ1-3, with 8 bases lining up with TRBD1. The CDR3 contains 16 residues. After removal of 3 bases from V and 0 bases from J, the junction contained 4 bases not matched to a gene. Germline values: CDR1 MDHEN, CDR2 SYDVKM.

As concerns this clone: Sequence at one end of the junction differs from germline and may be a read error. J is TRBJ1-2 and V is TRBV19; 8 nucleotides line up with TRBD1. The CDR3 covers 22 residues. Looked up from germline, CDR1 is LNHDA and CDR2 is SQIVND (reference sequence). CDR3 nucleotide sequence: TGTGCTAGTAGTATAAGAGTTGGCGTTCAGGGGGCGTCCTCAGTTGTCGTCTATGGCCACACCTTC. It translates to CASSIRVGVQGASSVVVYGHTF.

This chain uses TRBV7-2 with TRBJ2-4, with 10 bases identical to TRBD1. This CDR3 is 15 amino acids long. The V and J ends lost 3 bases and 2 bases, in that order; junction bases with no gene match: 1. Germline lookup yields CDR1 SGHTA and CDR2 FQGNSA. The DNA of the CDR3 is TGTGCCAGCAGCTTGGGACAGGGGTCCAAAAACATTCAGTACTTC. This gives the protein CASSLGQGSKNIQYF.

The rearrangement links TRBV5-1 to TRBJ1-5; no clear D gene. The CDR3 is 15 residues long. Germline-derived CDR1 and CDR2 are SGHRS and YFSETQ. Trimming left V 1 base short and J 2 bases short, with 10 bases between. CDR3 sequence (DNA): TGCGCCAGCAGCTTGACCGGGTATGGCAATCAGCCCCAGCATTTT. It specifies CASSLTGYGNQPQHF.

The sample holds one count of this clone. The chain is built from TRBV6-5 and TRBJ2-1, with TRBD2 matching 9 bases. Germline lookup yields CDR1 MNHEY and CDR2 SVGAGI. This CDR3 region has 14 residues. V shed 5 bases and J 2 bases; nucleotides not matched to a gene: 1. The CDR3 region is CASSRLAAYNEQFF. The DNA for the CDR3 is TGTGCCAGCAGTCGACTAGCGGCCTACAATGAGCAGTTCTTC.

CDR3 in amino acids: CASSPTSLSADTQYF. CDR3 DNA sequence: TGCGCCAGCAGCCCGACTAGCTTATCCGCAGATACGCAGTATTTT. The chain couples TRBV4-1 to TRBJ2-3; 7 bases agree with TRBD2. CDR1 is MGHRA and CDR2 is YSYEKL in the germline V gene. V lost 4 bases and J lost 4; bases outside the gene matches: 8. This CDR3 is built from 15 residues.

This rearrangement joins TRBV5-6 to TRBJ1-3; TRBD1 aligns across 7 bases. The CDR3 spans 17 residues. Germline CDR1 SGHDT, CDR2 YYEEEE. J gave up 2 bases and V 2 bases, and 10 bases lay outside the gene matches. CDR3 protein: CASSLAIGQEAGNTIYF. CDR3 coding DNA: TGTGCCAGCAGCTTAGCCATTGGACAGGAGGCTGGAAACACCATATATTTT. Filled out from reference TRBV5-6 and TRBJ1-3, the complete variable domain reads DAGVTQSPTHLIKTRGQQVTLRCSPKSGHDTVSWYQQALGQGPQFIFQYYEEEERQRGNFPDRFSGHQFPNYSSELNVNALLLGDSALYLCASSLAIGQEAGNTIYFGEGSWLTVV.

The genes are TRBV30 and TRBJ1-2; possibly TRBD1 for D (6 bases). The CDR3 sequence is 14 residues long. V shed 4 bases and J shed 5 bases, with 17 bases lying between them. Germline V gene data show CDR1 as GTSNPN and CDR2 as SVGIG (reference sequence). For the CDR3, the DNA is TGTGCCTGGAACGGACAGCCCAGCCCTTATGGCTACACCTTC. It codes for CAWNGQPSPYGYTF.

This sequence joins TRBV5-1 and TRBJ1-3, with D perhaps matching TRBD1 (5 bases). Trimming pared 3 bases from V and 4 bases from J, leaving 20 bases between. Germline V gene lookup returns CDR1 SGHRS and CDR2 YFSETQ. The CDR3 extends over 17 amino acids. The CDR3 protein is CASSSATVSSWGNTIYF. The CDR3, as DNA: TGCGCCAGCAGCTCGGCGACAGTCTCCTCCTGGGGAAACACCATATATTTT.

The chain recombines TRBV7-9 with TRBJ2-3; D remains unclear. The V gene lost 7 bases and the J gene lost 3 bases, with 11 bases spanning the gap. CDR1 and CDR2 (germline): SEHNR, FQNEAQ (reference sequence). CDR3 length equals 13 residues. In nucleotides, the CDR3 is TGTGCCAGCACCCGGCAGGTGACAGATACGCAGTATTTT. It translates to CASTRQVTDTQYF.

CDR3 DNA sequence: TGTGCCAGCAGTTCACAGGGGGCCACTGAAGCTTTCTTT. It codes for CASSSQGATEAFF. This chain joins TRBV27 and TRBJ1-1, with 9 bases identical to TRBD1. Germline V lookup: CDR1 MNHEY, CDR2 SMNVEV (reference sequence). V shed 4 bases, J shed 4 bases, and the junction held 1 base outside the gene matches. This CDR3 has 13 residues.

The CDR3 DNA reads TGTGCCAGCTCCTTGGGGAGGACAGGACACACAGATACGCAGTATTTT. Translated: CASSLGRTGHTDTQYF. J is TRBJ2-3 and V is TRBV11-3; D perhaps matches TRBD1 (7 bases). Germline-derived CDR1 and CDR2 are SGHNT and YENEEA. The CDR3 has 16 amino acids. Trimming removed 8 bases at V and 2 bases at J, with 20 bases between.

This clone has more than one count but fewer than ten. The DNA for the CDR3 is TGTGCCAGCAGCGTAGAGCCCGCCGGTTGGGACAACGAGCAGTACTTC. It is translated as CASSVEPAGWDNEQYF. The chain couples TRBV9 to TRBJ2-7; D is perhaps TRBD1 (6 bases). Trimming stripped 0 bases from V and 5 bases from J, with 18 bases between. Germline CDR1 SGDLS, CDR2 YYNGEE. CDR3 size: 16 residues.

Remarks on this clone: One junction end disagrees with the germline gene, perhaps due to a read error. The gene calls are TRBV7-9 and TRBJ1-5; no clear D. CDR3 length: 15 amino acids. Germline CDR1 SEHNR, CDR2 FQNEAQ (reference sequence). CDR3 DNA: TGTTCCAGCAGCTTATCGGGAGCGTTCAATCAGCCCCAGCATTTT. Translating gives CSSSLSGAFNQPQHF.

The chain recombines TRBV5-1 with TRBJ2-7; TRBD2 matches at 11 bases. Trimming removed 0 bases from V and 2 bases from J; junction bases left unmatched: 4. This CDR3 region has 16 residues. Germline V lookup: CDR1 SGHRS, CDR2 YFSETQ. As DNA, the CDR3 is TGCGCCAGCAGCTTGGGTGGGGGACTAGCGGCCTACGAGCAGTACTTC. As protein: CASSLGGGLAAYEQYF.

J is TRBJ1-6 and V is TRBV19; the match to TRBD1 covers 8 bases. The length of the CDR3 is 15 residues. CDR1 is LNHDA, CDR2 SQIVND, per germline (reference sequence). J gave up 10 bases and V 3 bases, and 8 bases lay outside the gene matches. Here the CDR3 DNA reads TGTGCCAGTAGTATGGGACAGGCCATGGGGTCACCCCTCCACTTT. This sequence encodes CASSMGQAMGSPLHF.

The rearrangement uses TRBV6-1 and TRBJ1-1; tentatively, D is TRBD1 (6 bases). Germline-derived CDR1 and CDR2 are MNHNS and SASEGT. The CDR3 runs to 15 residues. Trimming removed 2 bases from V and 1 base from J, with 11 bases in between. The CDR3 DNA reads TGTGCCAGCAGTGAACCAGGGGCCGCGAACACTGAAGCTTTCTTT. This translates into CASSEPGAANTEAFF.

The chain recombines TRBV28 with TRBJ1-2, with a weak D call TRBD1 (6 bases). The CDR3 sequence is 13 residues long. V was shortened by 3 bases and J by 7 bases, with 12 bases between the two germline ends. CDR1 and CDR2 from the germline V gene are MDHEN and SYDVKM. CDR3 protein: CASSLYRDGGYTF. The DNA of the CDR3 is TGTGCCAGCAGTTTGTACAGGGACGGTGGCTACACCTTC.

The chain couples TRBV5-8 to TRBJ1-4; possible D gene TRBD1, 6 bases. This CDR3 is 17 amino acids long. V was trimmed by 2 bases and J by 3 bases, leaving 17 bases between them. The germline gives CDR1 SGHTS, CDR2 YDEGEE. CDR3 sequence (DNA): TGTGCCAGCAGCTTACGGGGGGCCAGATCCTCTAATGAAAAACTGTTTTTT. Its protein product is CASSLRGARSSNEKLFF.

The genes are TRBV4-1 and TRBJ2-5; TRBD2 matches at 8 bases. From germline, CDR1 is MGHRA and CDR2 YSYEKL. The trim removed 0 bases at V and 4 bases at J, leaving 13 bases unmatched. The CDR3 has 18 residues. The CDR3 is CASSQEVGRGGPRETQYF. As DNA, the CDR3 is TGCGCCAGCAGCCAAGAGGTGGGACGGGGGGGCCCGAGAGAGACCCAGTACTTC.

Turning to this clone: One junction end does not reproduce the germline sequence, and a read error may be involved. The chain links TRBV7-9 to TRBJ2-1, with 8 bases fitting TRBD2. The CDR3 has 15 amino acids. Germline V gives CDR1 SEHNR, CDR2 FQNEAQ (reference sequence). The CDR3 DNA reads TGTTCCAGCAGCGATCCGGGACTAGTAATCGATGAGCAGTTCTTC. It specifies CSSSDPGLVIDEQFF.

This clone was seen just once. V usage is TRBV7-9 and J usage is TRBJ1-1; 7 bases align to TRBD1. The J segment lost 2 bases and the V segment lost 5 bases, leaving 8 bases of the junction unmatched. The CDR3 has 15 amino acids. In germline, CDR1 is SEHNR, CDR2 FQNEAQ (reference sequence). The DNA of the CDR3 is TGTGCCAGCAGCGGTAGACAGGGCCTTAACACTGAAGCTTTCTTT. Its protein is CASSGRQGLNTEAFF.

The table lists this clone with a few counts. The rearrangement uses TRBV7-2 and TRBJ2-7; no definite D call. Germline CDR1 reads SGHTA; CDR2 reads FQGNSA. Trimming stripped 5 bases from V and 3 bases from J, with 5 bases between. The CDR3 is 11 amino acids. In nucleotides, the CDR3 is TGTGCCAGCAGCAATAACTACGAGCAGTACTTC. Translated: CASSNNYEQYF.

This clone was seen only once. CDR3 bases: TGTGCCAGCAGCTTCTCCAATGAAAAACTGTTTTTT. Encoded protein: CASSFSNEKLFF. This sequence joins TRBV5-5 and TRBJ1-4; D unresolved. With 2 bases removed from V and 5 bases from J, the gap between germline ends came to 4 bases. Germline V gene sequence: CDR1 SGHKS, CDR2 YYEKEE (reference sequence). CDR3 length equals 12 residues.

The rearrangement uses TRBV7-2 and TRBJ1-2, with TRBD1 as a possible D gene (6 bases). V shed 0 bases and J shed 5 bases, with 7 bases lying between them. The CDR3 covers 13 residues. Germline V gene lookup returns CDR1 SGHTA and CDR2 FQGNSA. The CDR3 is CASSLATGYGYTF. CDR3 in DNA: TGTGCCAGCAGCTTAGCCACAGGGTATGGCTACACCTTC.

This chain links TRBV28 with TRBJ2-1; 10 nucleotides line up with TRBD2. CDR3 length: 15 residues. Germline CDR1 MDHEN, CDR2 SYDVKM. Unmatched junction bases numbered 8, after V lost 6 bases and J lost 6 bases. The DNA for the CDR3 is TGTGCCAGCAGACCTCCGGGACTAGCGTTCAATGAGCAGTTCTTC. As protein: CASRPPGLAFNEQFF.

The J gene is TRBJ2-7, the V gene TRBV10-3; a weak D match, TRBD1 (5 bases). V dropped 6 bases and J dropped 2 bases, with 5 bases sitting between them. Germline V CDR1 and CDR2: ENHRY, SYGVKD. The CDR3 is made up of 11 amino acids. CDR3 region: CAIRGAYEQYF. The CDR3 bases are TGTGCCATCAGAGGGGCCTACGAGCAGTACTTC.

To note about this clone: The junction does not match germline at one end; this may be a read error. The rearrangement links TRBV7-7 to TRBJ2-7; TRBD2 matches 15 bases. Per germline, CDR1 SSHAT and CDR2 FNYEAQ (reference sequence). CDR3 length: 18 residues. As DNA, the CDR3 is TGTGCTAGCAGCTTCGGGACTAGCGGGGGGCGGAGCTCCTACGAACAGTACTTC. Its translation: CASSFGTSGGRSSYEQYF.

This chain uses TRBV2 with TRBJ1-5, with TRBD1 as a possible D gene (5 bases). Trimming removed 4 bases from V and 4 bases from J, with 8 bases in between. Germline values: CDR1 SNHLY, CDR2 FYNNEI. The CDR3 spans 13 residues. CDR3 amino acids: CASSGTRNQPQHF. CDR3 nucleotide sequence: TGTGCCAGCAGTGGGACAAGAAATCAGCCCCAGCATTTT.

The rearrangement uses TRBV7-6 and TRBJ2-7; 7 bases agree with TRBD2. V lost 5 bases, J lost 6 bases, and 4 bases stayed unmatched. Germline values: CDR1 SGHVS, CDR2 FNYEAQ. CDR3 length: 12 amino acids. In DNA, the CDR3 is TGTGCCAGCAGCCCAGAGCGGGGCGAGCAGTACTTC. This encodes CASSPERGEQYF.

This clone was detected only once. The DNA of the CDR3 is TGTGCCAGCAAGACAGCCGTTCATAGCTCCTACGAGCAGTACTTC. Its protein is CASKTAVHSSYEQYF. This chain uses TRBV19 with TRBJ2-7; D perhaps matches TRBD1 (5 bases). Germline values: CDR1 LNHDA, CDR2 SQIVND (reference sequence). Trimming took off 9 bases at V and 0 bases at J, with 18 bases between the two ends. The CDR3 runs to 15 residues.